These 24 T cell receptor beta chains came from one sample sequenced in a study of OX40 agonist ivuxolimab in advanced cancers. TCRdb's copy holds only in-frame clones and misses some; the assay was immunoSEQ multiplex PCR. The table records around 50,000 clones, 85% of them present only once. The specimen was CD4+ or CD8+ T cells sorted from blood, collected in a trial of the OX40 agonist ivuxolimab. The receptor source for this set is an adult with an advanced solid tumor such as melanoma, head and neck, liver or kidney cancer.

The chain uses TRBV7-2 and TRBJ2-1, with D unclear. This CDR3 comprises 16 residues. The germline V and J ends were trimmed by 3 bases and 4 bases, with 16 bases remaining between them. CDR1 SGHTA and CDR2 FQGNSA come from the germline V gene. The CDR3 nucleotides read TGTGCCAGCAGCTTTGCAGGTGGTCGCCCGTACAATGAGCAGTTCTTC. Its protein is CASSFAGGRPYNEQFF.

J is TRBJ1-1 and V is TRBV11-2; TRBD1 aligns across 7 bases. V was pared by 1 base and J by 1 base, with 3 bases of the junction left unmatched. This CDR3 comprises 15 residues. Germline V gene data show CDR1 as SGHAT and CDR2 as FQNNGV. CDR3 amino acids: CASSLGRQGNTEAFF. The DNA of the CDR3 is TGTGCCAGCAGCTTAGGCCGACAGGGGAACACTGAAGCTTTCTTT.

To note about this clone: This CDR3 is also generated by other DNA sequences in the sample. V is TRBV4-1 and J is TRBJ1-4, with 7 bases identical to TRBD1. Germline CDR1 reads MGHRA; CDR2 reads YSYEKL. J was trimmed by 3 bases and V by 3 bases; bases with no gene match: 1. This CDR3 has 14 residues. The CDR3 nucleotides read TGCGCCAGCAGCCAGCAGGGGGCTAATGAAAAACTGTTTTTT. It is translated as CASSQQGANEKLFF.

The chain employs TRBV5-4 and TRBJ2-5; tentative D call: TRBD2 (6 bases). The V gene lost 2 bases and the J gene lost 5 bases, with 13 bases spanning the gap. The CDR3 length is 14 residues. Germline V gives CDR1 SGHNT, CDR2 YYREEE (reference sequence). CDR3 nucleotides: TGTGCCAGCAGCTTCTCCGGGACTGGGGAGACCCAGTACTTC. This translates into CASSFSGTGETQYF.

The sample holds a few counts of this clone. The rearrangement uses TRBV9 and TRBJ1-1; TRBD1 aligns across 7 bases. V trimming: 7 bases; J trimming: 0 bases; junction bases outside the gene matches: 6. CDR3 length: 14 amino acids. Germline CDR1 and CDR2: SGDLS and YYNGEE. CDR3 in amino acids: CASRGGGMNTEAFF. The CDR3 DNA reads as TGTGCCAGCCGAGGGGGCGGAATGAACACTGAAGCTTTCTTT.

This sequence joins TRBV7-8 and TRBJ1-1; 7 bases map to TRBD1. The CDR3 is made up of 13 amino acids. In germline, CDR1 is SGHVS, CDR2 FQNEAQ. The trim removed 5 bases at V and 6 bases at J, leaving 6 bases unmatched. Here the CDR3 reads CASSTTGVAEAFF. The CDR3, as DNA: TGTGCCAGCAGCACCACAGGGGTAGCTGAAGCTTTCTTT.

The genes are TRBV2 and TRBJ2-7; TRBD2 is a possible D gene (7 bases). CDR3 length: 13 residues. V was shortened by 11 bases and J by 0 bases, with 14 bases between the two germline ends. Germline V gene sequence: CDR1 SNHLY, CDR2 FYNNEI. The CDR3 region has the DNA TGTGCCTTGGGGGGGGCGAACTCCTACGAGCAGTACTTC. This codes for CALGGANSYEQYF.

This chain uses TRBV10-1 with TRBJ2-3; a weak D match, TRBD1 (6 bases). V lost 3 bases and J 2 bases, leaving 12 bases between the germline ends. This CDR3 region has 15 residues. CDR1 and CDR2 (germline): WNHNN, SYGVQD (reference sequence). CDR3 nucleotides: TGCGCCAGCAGTGATTGGCAGGGGTCCACAGATACGCAGTATTTT. Protein: CASSDWQGSTDTQYF.

The chain combines TRBV16 with TRBJ2-1; D gene uncertain. Germline V gives CDR1 KGHSY, CDR2 FQNENV. The CDR3 extends over 14 amino acids. Trimming stripped 0 bases from V and 3 bases from J, with 6 bases between. The CDR3 loop is CASSQSEVYNEQFF. The CDR3 nucleotides read TGTGCCAGCAGCCAATCTGAAGTCTACAATGAGCAGTTCTTC.

The chain is built from TRBV28 and TRBJ2-1; possible D gene TRBD2, 5 bases. V was pared by 3 bases and J by 8 bases, with 20 bases between. This CDR3 has 16 amino acids. Germline CDR1 reads MDHEN; CDR2 reads SYDVKM. The DNA for the CDR3 is TGTGCCAGCAGTTTTCCGGAGCGAGGAGAGGGCTATGAGCAGTTCTTC. Protein product: CASSFPERGEGYEQFF. Variable domain in full (rest from reference TRBV28 and TRBJ2-1): DVKVTQSSRYLVKRTGEKVFLECVQDMDHENMFWYRQDPGLGLRLIYFSYDVKMKEKGDIPEGYSVSREKKERFSLILESASTNQTSMYLCASSFPERGEGYEQFFGPGTRLTVL.

The V gene is TRBV29-1, the J gene TRBJ1-2; a possible D gene is TRBD1 (6 bases). V gave up 4 bases and J gave up 4 bases, with 16 bases separating them. Germline CDR1 and CDR2: SQVTM and ANQGSEA. The CDR3 is 14 residues long. CDR3 region: CSVVGTLEPYGYTF. CDR3 bases: TGCAGCGTTGTGGGGACATTGGAGCCCTATGGCTACACCTTC.

Only one count was recorded for this clone. The CDR3 coding sequence is TGTGCCAGCAGTTTATTCTCCGGGACTAGCGGCAATGAGCAGTTCTTC. It is translated as CASSLFSGTSGNEQFF. V and J are TRBV28 and TRBJ2-1, with 11 nucleotides matching TRBD2. V was pared by 1 base and J by 6 bases, with 5 bases of the junction left unmatched. Germline CDR1 MDHEN, CDR2 SYDVKM. The CDR3 totals 16 residues.

Regarding this clone: This sample also contains other DNA sequences that code for the same CDR3. The chain is built from TRBV7-9 and TRBJ1-4, with 7 bases that match TRBD1. The CDR3 has 16 residues. Germline V lookup: CDR1 SEHNR, CDR2 FQNEAQ (reference sequence). Unmatched junction bases numbered 10, after V lost 5 bases and J lost 4 bases. CDR3 bases: TGTGCCAGCAGCGGAGCGAAAACAGGGGATAATGAAAAACTGTTTTTT. Translating gives CASSGAKTGDNEKLFF.

V usage is TRBV7-9 and J usage is TRBJ2-5; 8 bases align to TRBD1. The germline V gene encodes CDR1 SEHNR and CDR2 FQNEAQ (reference sequence). The CDR3 contains 17 residues. V was pared by 2 bases and J by 5 bases, with 13 bases of the junction left unmatched. The CDR3 sequence: CASSLSLRLGQGETQYF. The CDR3 DNA is TGTGCCAGCAGCTTATCTCTGAGGTTAGGACAGGGCGAGACCCAGTACTTC.

V gene TRBV6-5 combines with J gene TRBJ2-7; D tentatively reads TRBD1 or TRBD2 (5 bases each). This CDR3 has 12 amino acids. Germline loops: CDR1 MNHEY, CDR2 SVGAGI. Trimming removed 4 bases from V and 2 bases from J, with 6 bases in between. The CDR3 spells CASSSGPYEQYF. Here the CDR3 DNA reads TGTGCCAGCAGTTCGGGGCCCTACGAGCAGTACTTC.

The chain has TRBV4-1 and TRBJ1-1; 8 nucleotides agree with TRBD1. The CDR3 has 16 residues. With V trimmed by 1 base and J by 3 bases, 7 bases remained unmatched. Per germline, CDR1 MGHRA and CDR2 YSYEKL. The CDR3 sequence is CASSQVATGVYTEAFF. CDR3 in DNA: TGCGCCAGCAGCCAAGTCGCGACAGGGGTCTACACTGAAGCTTTCTTT.

Only a few counts were recorded for this clone. The chain is built from TRBV5-4 and TRBJ1-6; D is perhaps TRBD1 (5 bases). V lost 3 bases and J 11 bases, leaving 15 bases between the germline ends. The CDR3 runs 14 residues. Germline V CDR1 and CDR2: SGHNT, YYREEE (reference sequence). CDR3 coding DNA: TGTGCCAGCAGCTCGCGCACAGCCAGGGCACCCCTCCACTTT. The encoded protein is CASSSRTARAPLHF.

V gene TRBV5-6 combines with J gene TRBJ2-7; D is unclear. Trimming stripped 3 bases from V and 5 bases from J, with 9 bases between. Germline CDR1 is SGHDT and CDR2 is YYEEEE. The CDR3 extends over 12 amino acids. The CDR3 nucleotides read TGTGCCAGCAGCTCCCAGAGCAACGAGCAGTACTTC. This translates into CASSSQSNEQYF.

This clone was seen a single time. V is TRBV11-1 and J is TRBJ2-4; 10 bases are a match to TRBD1. V was pared by 5 bases and J by 2 bases, with 9 bases of the junction left unmatched. This CDR3 contains 17 residues. Germline-derived CDR1 and CDR2 are SGHAT and FQDESV (reference sequence). DNA for the CDR3: TGTGCCAGCAGCAATCCCCCCGACAGGGGGCCCAAAAACATTCAGTACTTC. This gives the protein CASSNPPDRGPKNIQYF.

The rearrangement uses TRBV5-5 and TRBJ1-2; D uncertain. The CDR3 contains 11 residues. In germline, CDR1 is SGHKS, CDR2 YYEKEE (reference sequence). Trimming took off 1 base at V and 6 bases at J, with 4 bases between the two ends. CDR3 sequence: CASSLMDGYTF. Written as DNA, the CDR3 is TGTGCCAGCAGCTTGATGGATGGCTACACCTTC.

The chain uses TRBV7-8 and TRBJ1-5; maybe TRBD1 (5 bases). This CDR3 contains 13 residues. Germline assignment: CDR1 SGHVS and CDR2 FQNEAQ. Trimming removed 6 bases at V and 9 bases at J, with 15 bases between. The CDR3 sequence is CASRQDSLRPQHF. The CDR3 bases are TGTGCCAGCAGACAAGACAGTCTTCGGCCCCAGCATTTT.

The rearrangement links TRBV29-1 to TRBJ2-5, with D uncertain. The CDR3 sequence is 12 residues long. The V gene's germline CDR1 is SQVTM and CDR2 ANQGSEA. The V end lost 1 base, the J end lost 2 bases, and 5 bases lay between the germline ends. CDR3 region: CSVEAQQETQYF. The CDR3, as DNA: TGCAGCGTTGAAGCTCAGCAAGAGACCCAGTACTTC.

The gene calls are TRBV9 and TRBJ2-5; TRBD2 matches 10 bases. Germline V gives CDR1 SGDLS, CDR2 YYNGEE. The V segment lost 2 bases and the J segment 1 base; nucleotides outside the gene matches: 5. This CDR3 is 16 amino acids long. The CDR3 DNA follows: TGTGCCAGCAGCGTCTCCCCTAGCGGGAGCCAAGAGACCCAGTACTTC. Translated: CASSVSPSGSQETQYF.

This chain links TRBV9 with TRBJ2-7; D is unclear. The CDR3 sequence is 13 residues long. Germline loops: CDR1 SGDLS, CDR2 YYNGEE. Between the trimmed V and J ends, which lost 4 bases and 3 bases, there was a span of 11 bases. The CDR3 reads CASSPGRVYEQYF. The CDR3, as DNA: TGTGCCAGCAGCCCTGGCCGGGTCTACGAGCAGTACTTC.